These T cell receptor beta chains were read from a single sample in a study of T cell changes during pregnancy in multiple sclerosis. Clones were sequenced by immunoSEQ multiplex PCR, and TCRdb holds only the in-frame ones, with some missing. The sample has tens of thousands of clones; just over 90% are singletons. This specimen was peripheral blood, taken in the second trimester of pregnancy. Source of these receptors: a female donor with multiple sclerosis, enrolled in a pregnancy study. CDR3s include the opening cysteine and the closing phenylalanine or tryptophan. D genes are given only for firm matches. Only part of the rows carry a size: once, few, many, or a class if the clone is expanded.

clone_size | d_call | j_call | v_call | cdr3_aa | cdr3_nt
- | - | TRBJ2-7 | TRBV2 | CASSEVSGNPYEQYF | TGTGCCAGCAGTGAAGTGTCAGGGAATCCCTACGAGCAGTACTTC
- | - | TRBJ2-1 | TRBV19 | CASMVASSYNEQFF | TGTGCCAGTATGGTAGCCAGCTCCTACAATGAGCAGTTCTTC
- | TRBD2 | TRBJ2-1 | TRBV7-9 | CASSPRTSGAYNEQFF | TGTGCCAGCAGCCCCCGGACTAGCGGAGCCTACAATGAGCAGTTCTTC
- | - | TRBJ1-1 | TRBV18 | CASSPTGRTEAFF | TGTGCCAGCTCACCGACAGGTCGCACTGAAGCTTTCTTT
- | - | TRBJ1-1 | TRBV30 | CAWRGKGGRNTEAFF | TGTGCCTGGAGAGGGAAAGGGGGTCGCAACACTGAAGCTTTCTTT
- | - | TRBJ1-2 | TRBV30 | CAWSRGTAGDGYTF | TGTGCCTGGAGTCGTGGGACCGCAGGGGATGGCTACACCTTC
- | TRBD1 | TRBJ2-5 | TRBV15 | CATREDRGPQETQYF | TGTGCCACCAGAGAAGACAGGGGGCCCCAAGAGACCCAGTACTTC
- | - | TRBJ2-3 | TRBV5-1 | CASSLEPAGAADTQYF | TGCGCCAGCAGCTTGGAGCCTGCGGGGGCTGCAGATACGCAGTATTTT
- | TRBD1 | TRBJ1-1 | TRBV4-1 | CASSQEGTGGWGTEAFF | TGCGCCAGCAGCCAAGAGGGGACAGGGGGCTGGGGCACTGAAGCTTTCTTT
- | TRBD1 | TRBJ2-2 | TRBV7-3 | CASSMGTVPTGELFF | TGTGCCAGCAGCATGGGGACAGTCCCAACCGGGGAGCTGTTTTTT
- | TRBD1 | TRBJ1-2 | TRBV5-5 | CASSLFGTGVFGGYTF | TGTGCCAGCAGCTTGTTTGGGACAGGGGTTTTCGGTGGCTACACCTTC
- | TRBD1 | TRBJ2-7 | TRBV5-4 | CASSPRGTGSYEQYF | TGTGCCAGCAGCCCGCGGGGGACAGGGTCTTACGAGCAGTACTTC
- | - | TRBJ2-2 | TRBV19 | CASKRGSEETGELFF | TGTGCCAGTAAACGAGGTTCGGAAGAGACCGGGGAGCTGTTTTTT
- | TRBD2 | TRBJ2-7 | TRBV15 | CATSPGGNGYEQYF | TGTGCCACCAGTCCGGGAGGAAATGGGTACGAGCAGTACTTC
- | TRBD2 | TRBJ2-7 | TRBV5-4 | CASSLSSGRAPYEQYF | TGTGCCAGCAGCTTGAGTAGCGGGAGGGCCCCCTACGAGCAGTACTTC
once | TRBD1 | TRBJ2-7 | TRBV6-1 | CASSDLPGQRKSYEQYF | TGTGCCAGCAGTGATCTTCCGGGACAGCGGAAATCCTACGAGCAGTACTTC
- | - | TRBJ1-2 | TRBV5-6 | CASSLPTGGGYTF | TGTGCCAGCAGCTTGCCTACCGGGGGTGGCTACACCTTC
- | - | TRBJ1-1 | TRBV6-1 | CASSVVRRVAEAFF | TGTGCCAGCAGTGTAGTGAGGAGGGTTGCGGAAGCTTTCTTT
- | - | TRBJ1-1 | TRBV15 | CATSTMNTEAFF | TGTGCCACCAGCACAATGAACACTGAAGCTTTCTTT
- | TRBD1 | TRBJ2-7 | TRBV19 | CATKGDRYPLEQYF | TGTGCCACCAAAGGGGACAGGTACCCCTTGGAGCAGTACTTC
- | - | TRBJ1-1 | TRBV6-1 | CASPKGRQENTEAFF | TGTGCCAGCCCCAAAGGGAGGCAGGAGAACACTGAAGCTTTCTTT
- | - | TRBJ1-5 | TRBV2 | CASSEQGGIGQPQHF | TGTGCCAGCAGTGAGCAAGGGGGTATTGGGCAGCCCCAGCATTTT
- | - | TRBJ1-2 | TRBV10-3 | CAISERDRDYTF | TGTGCCATCAGTGAACGAGATCGGGACTACACCTTC
once | TRBD1 | TRBJ2-1 | TRBV2 | CASIPTPGQDLKSSYNEQFF | TGTGCCAGCATCCCCACCCCGGGACAGGATTTAAAAAGCTCCTACAATGAGCAGTTCTTC
- | - | TRBJ1-6 | TRBV6-4 | CASSELQGNSPLHF | TGTGCCAGCAGTGAGCTCCAGGGGAATTCACCCCTCCACTTT
- | - | TRBJ1-5 | TRBV2 | CASSEALRYSRNQPQHF | TGTGCCAGCAGTGAAGCGCTTCGATACAGCCGAAATCAGCCCCAGCATTTT
- | - | TRBJ1-4 | TRBV5-4 | CASGYREKLFF | TGTGCCAGCGGTTATAGAGAAAAACTGTTTTTT
- | - | TRBJ2-5 | TRBV19 | CASSIPSSGETQYF | TGTGCCAGTAGTATCCCCTCCTCGGGGGAGACCCAGTACTTC
medium-sized | TRBD1 | TRBJ1-2 | TRBV5-3 | CARSYPDRNYGYTF | TGTGCCAGAAGCTACCCGGACAGGAACTATGGCTACACCTTC
- | TRBD2 | TRBJ2-1 | TRBV18 | CASSPLAGGHNEQFF | TGTGCCAGCTCCCCACTAGCGGGTGGCCACAATGAGCAGTTCTTC